This entry lists 31 T cell receptor beta chains sequenced from one sample in a study of tumor-infiltrating lymphocytes in primary liver carcinoma (dated by TCRdb to about 2017). The listed sequencing device is Illumina HiSeq 2500. Using a constant-region primer and ProtoScript II reverse transcriptase, TCRbeta-specific cDNA was reverse-transcribed from roughly 460 ng total RNA. TCRbeta libraries were built with three nested multiplex PCR rounds, a slightly modified ARM-PCR procedure. The first two PCR rounds used multiplex TRBV1-TRBV30 forward primers with a Cbeta reverse primer, each for about 10 cycles. The public sequencing data were trimmed at Q25 with fastp and processed into clonotypes with MiXCR by TCRdb, which kept only in-frame beta chains. Every CDR3 protein is listed once, alongside the most common genes and DNA of its rows. This sample is represented by about 300,000 distinct CDR3 sequences; 65% of them were singletons. The ten largest make up roughly 8.6% of the sample.

TRIzol reagent was used to extract blood RNA from unsorted whole blood, while the DNeasy Blood & Tissue kit provided the germline DNA. Sequencing input: peripheral blood. Source of these receptors: a man aged 40-49 years with primary liver carcinoma and hepatitis B virus infection.

A word on this clonotype: A read error may explain this, as a much larger clone is one base away. The V and J genes are TRBV5-1 and TRBJ1-2; TRBD1 is a possible D gene (5 bases). The CDR3 is 15 amino acids. Germline V gives CDR1 SGHRS, CDR2 YFSETQ. The CDR3 DNA follows: TGCGCCAGCAGCTTGTCCGGCCCCGGGGACTATGGCTGCACCTTC. Protein product: CASSLSGPGDYGCTF.

A single count supports this clonotype. This clone may be a read error of a much larger clone one base away. The V gene is TRBV6-2 or TRBV6-3, the J gene TRBJ2-3; D is perhaps TRBD1 or TRBD2 (5 bases each). The CDR3 is 15 amino acids. CDR1 MNHEY and CDR2 SVGEGT come from the germline V gene. Trimming took 4 bases from V and 2 from J, leaving 13 bases between them. CDR3 nucleotides: TGTGCCAGCAGTTGGGGGACGACTAACACAGATACGCAGTATTTT. Translation gives CASSWGTTNTDTQYF.

This clonotype was seen once. A single base separates this from a much larger clone, so it may be a read error. The chain is built from TRBV5-4 and TRBJ2-7; D remains ambiguous. The CDR3 runs to 15 residues. With 3 bases removed from V and 7 bases from J, the gap between germline ends came to 20 bases. Germline assignment: CDR1 SGHNT and CDR2 YYREEE (reference sequence). The CDR3, as DNA: TGTGCCAGCAGCTCCTCCCGAGTGTCAGGTGGTGAGCAGTACTTC. Protein: CASSSSRVSGGEQYF.

The V call is TRBV6-4, the J call TRBJ2-7; 12 bases are shared with TRBD1. In germline, CDR1 is MRHNA, CDR2 SNTAGT. The CDR3 covers 15 residues. V dropped 6 bases and J dropped 4; count of bases not matched to a gene: 7. The CDR3 is CASSLGTGGEYEQYF. Written as DNA, the CDR3 is TGTGCCAGCAGCCTAGGGACAGGGGGCGAGTACGAGCAGTACTTC.

To note about this clonotype: Given a much more abundant clone one base away, this may be a read error. The chain couples TRBV4-1 to TRBJ2-1; D is possibly TRBD1 (6 bases). CDR1 and CDR2 from the germline V gene are MGHRA and YSYEKL. This CDR3 region has 17 residues. V was cut by 1 base and J by 7 bases, with 20 bases left in between. CDR3 protein: CASSQVLNQGQVNEQFF. The DNA of the CDR3 is TGCGCCAGCAGCCAAGTCCTAAATCAGGGGCAAGTGAATGAGCAGTTCTTC.

Worth noting for this clonotype: An end of the junction does not agree with germline; a read error may underlie this. This chain's CDR3 is CASSITSNQPHHF. The CDR3 DNA follows: TGTGCCAGCAGCATCACAAGCAATCAGCCCCACCATTTT. The V call is TRBV11-1, the J call TRBJ1-5; D gene unclear. This CDR3 contains 13 residues. From germline, CDR1 is SGHAT and CDR2 FQDESV (reference sequence). Combining the CDR3 with reference TRBV11-1 and TRBJ1-5 gives the whole variable domain EAEVAQSPRYKITEKSQAVAFWCDPISGHATLYWYRQILGQGPELLVQFQDESVVDDSQLPKDRFSAERLKGVDSTLKIQPAELGDSAMYLCASSITSNQPHHFGDGTRLSIL.

The chain links TRBV10-3 to TRBJ2-5; D unclear. There are 15 residues in the CDR3. The germline V and J ends were trimmed by 2 bases and 1 base, with 11 bases remaining between them. Germline V gives CDR1 ENHRY, CDR2 SYGVKD. CDR3 sequence reads: CAISEDTTGQETQYF. The CDR3 DNA reads TGTGCCATCAGTGAGGATACCACCGGCCAAGAGACCCAGTACTTC.

This clonotype showed up many times. The gene calls are TRBV10-2 and TRBJ2-5, with TRBD2 identical over 14 bases. The CDR3 consists of 16 residues. Germline V gene sequence: CDR1 WSHSY, CDR2 SAAADI. The V and J ends lost 5 bases and 5 bases, in that order; junction bases with no gene match: 7. The CDR3 bases are TGCGCCAGCAGTCGCGGACTAGCGGGAGGAGGGGAGACCCAGTACTTC. It yields the protein CASSRGLAGGGETQYF.

Details on this clonotype: A much larger clone is a single base away; this may be a read error. A read error is likely, as this CDR3 ends without the conserved phenylalanine or tryptophan. V gene TRBV30 combines with J gene TRBJ2-7; perhaps TRBD1 as D (6 bases). Germline V gives CDR1 GTSNPN, CDR2 SVGIG (reference sequence). Trimming took 5 bases from V and 3 from J, leaving 11 bases between them. The CDR3 has 12 amino acids. The CDR3 protein is CAWQGTHYEQYL. CDR3 DNA sequence: TGTGCCTGGCAGGGGACCCACTACGAGCAGTACCTC.

Comment on this clonotype: Likely a read error: the CDR3 ends without its conserved phenylalanine or tryptophan. This chain uses TRBV12-3 or TRBV12-4 with TRBJ1-5; D is uncertain. Trimming cost V 2 bases and J 0 bases, with 8 bases left between them. The CDR3 runs to 15 residues. CDR3 residues: CASSLNRGSNQPQHL. The CDR3 nucleotides are TGTGCCAGCAGTTTAAATCGAGGTAGCAATCAGCCCCAGCATCTT.

A word on this clonotype: A junction end diverges from the germline sequence, so it may reflect a read error. The chain couples TRBV12-3 or TRBV12-4 to TRBJ1-2, with 7 bases identical to TRBD1. The CDR3 has 14 amino acids. CDR3 in amino acids: CASSLAPGGEGHTF. The CDR3 DNA sequence: TGTGCCAGCAGCTTAGCCCCAGGGGGAGAGGGCCACACCTTC.

To note about this clonotype: Germline is not matched at one junction end, which may reflect a read error. This sequence joins TRBV4-3 and TRBJ1-1; 7 bases match TRBD1. The CDR3 extends over 13 amino acids. Germline CDR1 reads LGHNA; CDR2 reads YSLEER. CDR3 nucleotide sequence: TGTGCCAGCAACCAAGGACCGGACAGGGAAGCTTTCTTT. Translating gives CASNQGPDREAFF.

V and J are TRBV29-1 and TRBJ2-1; the match to TRBD2 covers 7 bases. V shed 6 bases, J shed 2 bases, and the junction held 7 bases outside the gene matches. Germline V gene data show CDR1 as SQVTM and CDR2 as ANQGSEA. This CDR3 region has 14 residues. CDR3 region: CSVIAGIAYNEQFF. The CDR3 bases are TGCAGCGTCATAGCGGGTATTGCCTACAATGAGCAGTTCTTC.

The chain uses TRBV5-1 and TRBJ2-1, with D tentatively TRBD1 or TRBD2 (5 bases each). In germline, CDR1 is SGHRS, CDR2 YFSETQ. CDR3 length: 14 amino acids. V gave up 6 bases and J gave up 9 bases, with 19 bases separating them. The CDR3 spells CASISGPENPEQFF. The CDR3 bases are TGCGCCAGCATCTCGGGACCCGAAAACCCTGAGCAGTTCTTC.

As to this clonotype: A much larger clone differs from this one at a single base, so this may be a read error. The CDR3 loop is CSVESGVLEDYDYTF. The CDR3 bases are TGCAGCGTTGAAAGTGGGGTCCTTGAGGACTATGACTACACCTTC. The V and J genes are TRBV29-1 and TRBJ1-2; D is unresolved. Germline CDR1 is SQVTM and CDR2 is ANQGSEA. This CDR3 is built from 15 residues.

For this clonotype: An end of the junction does not agree with germline; a read error may underlie this. The chain recombines TRBV12-3 or TRBV12-4 with TRBJ1-2; maybe TRBD1 (6 bases). The CDR3 is 15 amino acids. CDR3 residues: CASSLRGARSYGYSF. DNA of the CDR3: TGTGCCAGCAGTTTAAGGGGGGCGCGGAGCTATGGCTACTCCTTC.

Points on this clonotype: No conserved phenylalanine or tryptophan ends this CDR3, so it is likely a read error. The V call is TRBV5-1, the J call TRBJ2-3, with D possibly TRBD2 on 6 matching bases. Per the germline V gene, CDR1 is SGHRS and CDR2 is YFSETQ. CDR3 length equals 14 residues. V dropped 4 bases and J dropped 3 bases, with 12 bases sitting between them. The CDR3 region is CASSLGEVTDTQYL. The DNA for the CDR3 is TGCGCCAGCAGCCTCGGGGAGGTGACAGATACGCAGTATCTT.

On this clonotype itself: The conserved phenylalanine or tryptophan is not found at the CDR3 terminus, so this likely reflects a read error. The chain recombines TRBV28 with TRBJ2-3; D uncertain. This CDR3 is 13 amino acids long. V gave up 7 bases and J gave up 5 bases, with 13 bases separating them. Germline V gives CDR1 MDHEN, CDR2 SYDVKM. CDR3 bases: TGTGCCAGCACCCCCGGTACGCAAGATACGCAGTATCTT. Translating gives CASTPGTQDTQYL.

Of note for this clonotype: Given a much more abundant clone one base away, this may be a read error. The genes are TRBV4-2 and TRBJ2-1; 8 nucleotides align to TRBD1. CDR3 length: 15 residues. The germline V gene has CDR1 LGHNA and CDR2 YNFKEQ. V lost 1 base, J lost 6 bases, and 5 bases stayed unmatched. In DNA form, the CDR3 reads TGTGCCAGCAGCCAAGTATCGGGACAGGCCAATGAGCAGTTCTTC. It translates to CASSQVSGQANEQFF.

This chain links TRBV6-6 with TRBJ2-2; tentatively, D is TRBD2 (5 bases). Germline assignment: CDR1 MNHNY and CDR2 SVGAGI (reference sequence). The CDR3 is 15 residues long. V was clipped by 6 bases and J by 2 bases, with 13 bases between them. CDR3 DNA: TGTGCCAGCAGCCGATTCCCGGGAAACACCGGGGAGCTGTTTTTT. It encodes CASSRFPGNTGELFF.

This clonotype is a singleton in its sample. Possible read error: a much larger clone is one base away. The CDR3 DNA reads as TGTGCCAGCAGAGATCGAAACTATGGCTACACCTTC. It is translated as CASRDRNYGYTF. The chain carries TRBV12-3 or TRBV12-4 and TRBJ1-2, with D unclear. The V and J ends lost 6 bases and 2 bases respectively, with 7 bases between them. This CDR3 is built from 12 residues.

In regard to this clonotype: Germline is not matched at one junction end, which may reflect a read error. The chain joins TRBV24-1 to TRBJ2-5; 9 bases are shared with TRBD1. Germline assignment: CDR1 KGHDR and CDR2 SFDVKD. CDR3 length: 15 residues. CDR3: CATSDSGQGRETQYF. The CDR3 DNA is TGTGCCACCAGTGATTCGGGACAGGGCAGGGAGACTCAGTACTTC.

This chain links TRBV7-9 with TRBJ2-2, with D unclear. V dropped 5 bases and J dropped 0 bases, with 7 bases sitting between them. CDR1 and CDR2 from the germline V gene are SEHNR and FQNEAQ (reference sequence). This CDR3 contains 14 residues. The DNA of the CDR3 is TGTGCCAGCAGCCAAACATCGAACACCGGGGAGCTGTTTTTT. It is translated as CASSQTSNTGELFF.

To note about this clonotype: No conserved phenylalanine or tryptophan is present at the end of the CDR3, so a read error is the likely explanation. The V gene is TRBV4-3, the J gene TRBJ2-1; weak D call: TRBD1 (5 bases). Germline loops: CDR1 LGHNA, CDR2 YSLEER. CDR3 length equals 13 residues. CDR3 region: CASSLGLDNKQFL. The CDR3, as DNA: TGCGCCAGCAGCCTCGGGTTGGACAATAAGCAGTTCTTA.

Notes on this clonotype: The missing conserved phenylalanine or tryptophan at the end of this CDR3 makes a read error likely. V and J are TRBV14 and TRBJ2-5; TRBD1 is a possible D gene (5 bases). The CDR3 has 12 amino acids. CDR1 and CDR2 from the germline V gene are SGHDN and FVKESK. Trimming pared 4 bases from V and 5 bases from J, leaving 8 bases between. DNA for the CDR3: TGTGCCAGCAGCCGGACACGGGAGACCCAGTACATC. This gives the protein CASSRTRETQYI.

This clonotype was recorded many times. This rearrangement joins TRBV6-6 to TRBJ1-1; D gene uncertain. Germline lookup yields CDR1 MNHNY and CDR2 SVGAGI (reference sequence). The CDR3 consists of 14 residues. Trimming cost V 0 bases and J 0 bases, with 5 bases left between them. This chain's CDR3 is CASSYSRLNTEAFF. The CDR3 DNA is TGTGCCAGCAGTTACTCGAGATTGAACACTGAAGCTTTCTTT.

A word on this clonotype: A much larger clone differs from this one at a single base, so this may be a read error. The V and J genes are TRBV4-3 and TRBJ1-2; D perhaps matches TRBD1 (6 bases). V was cut by 0 bases and J by 8 bases, with 19 bases left in between. The CDR3 has 16 amino acids. Germline V gives CDR1 LGHNA, CDR2 YSLEER. The CDR3 DNA sequence: TGCGCCAGCAGCCAAGAGTCCTCCGGGGGGCACTCGGGCTACACCTTC. This codes for CASSQESSGGHSGYTF.

Worth noting for this clonotype: Just one base apart from a much larger clone, this may be a read error. The chain uses TRBV6-1 and TRBJ2-3; D is unclear. This CDR3 is built from 13 residues. Germline values: CDR1 MNHNS, CDR2 SASEGT. Trimming pared 0 bases from V and 7 bases from J, leaving 8 bases between. CDR3 protein: CASSEAWANTQYF. CDR3 sequence (DNA): TGTGCCAGCAGTGAAGCGTGGGCAAATACGCAGTATTTT.

This chain links TRBV13 with TRBJ1-1; 9 bases align to TRBD1. Trimming removed 6 bases from V and 4 bases from J; junction bases left unmatched: 9. CDR3 length: 15 amino acids. Germline loops: CDR1 PRHDT, CDR2 FYEKMQ (reference sequence). CDR3 DNA: TGTGCCAGCAGATATCCCGGGACAGGGAGCACTGAAGCTTTCTTT. It yields the protein CASRYPGTGSTEAFF. Variable domain in full (rest from reference TRBV13 and TRBJ1-1): AAGVIQSPRHLIKEKRETATLKCYPIPRHDTVYWYQQGPGQDPQFLISFYEKMQSDKGSIPDRFSAQQFSDYHSELNMSSLELGDSALYFCASRYPGTGSTEAFFGQGTRLTVV.

As concerns this clonotype: A much larger clone differs by one base, so this may be a read error. The CDR3: CASIPGYGIPGELFF. CDR3 in DNA: TGTGCCAGCATCCCCGGGTACGGTATACCCGGGGAGCTGTTTTTT. This chain links TRBV6-1 with TRBJ2-2; D call uncertain. The V and J ends lost 7 bases and 6 bases respectively, with 18 bases between them. Germline assignment: CDR1 MNHNS and CDR2 SASEGT. This CDR3 contains 15 residues.

The rearrangement joins TRBV5-6 to TRBJ1-6, with 8 positions matching TRBD1. The V segment lost 1 base and the J segment 7 bases; nucleotides outside the gene matches: 7. Germline lookup yields CDR1 SGHDT and CDR2 YYEEEE. The CDR3 sequence is 16 residues long. CDR3 coding DNA: TGTGCCAGCAGCTTGTCAGGGGGCTCCGGGAATTCACCCCTCCACTTT. It is translated as CASSLSGGSGNSPLHF.